The 4 T cell receptor beta chains in this list originate from one sample, sequenced in a study of OX40 agonist ivuxolimab in advanced cancers. Some clones are missing from TCRdb's copy, which holds only in-frame ones; the method was immunoSEQ multiplex PCR. The table shows approximately 98,000 clones, with 80% to 95% occurring only once. The sample in question was CD4+ or CD8+ T cells sorted from blood, obtained in a trial of the OX40 agonist ivuxolimab. These receptors were obtained from an adult with an advanced solid tumor such as melanoma, head and neck, liver or kidney cancer.

The rearrangement uses TRBV6-6 and TRBJ1-5; 7 bases align to TRBD1. Germline V CDR1 and CDR2: MNHNY, SVGAGI (reference sequence). Trimming took 6 bases from V and 2 from J; bases not matched to a gene: 7. This CDR3 region has 15 residues. The CDR3 sequence: CASREQGNGNQPQHF. The DNA of the CDR3 is TGTGCCAGCAGGGAACAGGGGAACGGCAATCAGCCCCAGCATTTT.

The chain combines TRBV4-2 with TRBJ2-3; D is perhaps TRBD1 (5 bases). V dropped 0 bases and J dropped 3 bases, with 16 bases sitting between them. CDR1 is LGHNA, CDR2 YNFKEQ, per germline. The CDR3 covers 17 residues. As DNA, the CDR3 is TGTGCCAGCAGCCAAGATTTCAGGCAGGGTGGTACAGATACGCAGTATTTT. Translated, it gives CASSQDFRQGGTDTQYF.

This clone was counted a single time. The chain couples TRBV2 to TRBJ1-2, with 7 bases that match TRBD1. Germline V CDR1 and CDR2: SNHLY, FYNNEI. The CDR3 extends over 13 amino acids. V trimming: 6 bases; J trimming: 8 bases; junction bases outside the gene matches: 9. As DNA, the CDR3 is TGTGCCAGCAGGGGGCAGGGGGTCACCGGCTACACCTTC. Amino acid sequence: CASRGQGVTGYTF.

The chain couples TRBV5-1 to TRBJ2-4, with TRBD1 identical over 8 bases. Germline-derived CDR1 and CDR2 are SGHRS and YFSETQ. V lost 4 bases to trimming and J lost 0 bases; unmatched junction nucleotides: 6. The CDR3 is made up of 16 amino acids. The CDR3 loop reads CASSPDRVAAKNIQYF. In DNA, the CDR3 is TGCGCCAGCAGCCCGGACAGGGTGGCAGCCAAAAACATTCAGTACTTC.